The 13 T cell receptor beta chains reported below all come from one sample, sequenced in a study of blood T cell repertoires in COVID-19. The assay was immunoSEQ multiplex PCR, and TCRdb's table has in-frame clones only and misses some. The data show about 240,000 clones, with about 80% seen just once and 1.9% held by the top ten. The specimen sequenced was peripheral blood. These TCRs come from a man aged 30-40 years who had recovered from COVID-19.

This clone occurred once. The chain couples TRBV2 to TRBJ2-5; D is unresolved. Trimming took 3 bases from V and 5 from J, leaving 7 bases between them. This CDR3 spans 12 amino acids. Germline V gene data show CDR1 as SNHLY and CDR2 as FYNNEI. CDR3 coding DNA: TGTGCCAGCAGTGATTACGGGGAGACCCAGTACTTC. Translated, it gives CASSDYGETQYF.

The chain uses TRBV7-8 and TRBJ2-7; 11 bases align to TRBD2. CDR1 is SGHVS, CDR2 FQNEAQ, per germline. CDR3 length: 18 amino acids. V shed 1 base, J shed 0 bases, and the junction held 8 bases outside the gene matches. CDR3 sequence (DNA): TGTGCCAGCAGCTTAGGGGGACTAGCGGAAGTGACCTCCTACGAGCAGTACGTC. Its translation: CASSLGGLAEVTSYEQYV.

V is TRBV10-3 and J is TRBJ1-1; possible D gene TRBD1, 6 bases. The CDR3 runs 13 residues. With 5 bases removed from V and 2 bases from J, the gap between germline ends came to 9 bases. Germline V gene lookup returns CDR1 ENHRY and CDR2 SYGVKD. The CDR3 DNA sequence: TGTGCCATCAGTACGGACAGTAACACTGAAGCTTTCTTT. This codes for CAISTDSNTEAFF.

The chain carries TRBV12-3 or TRBV12-4 and TRBJ2-2; D is possibly TRBD2 (6 bases). The CDR3 loop spans 13 amino acids. V was pared by 3 bases and J by 6 bases, with 8 bases between. The CDR3: CASSFLASGELFF. The CDR3 nucleotides are TGTGCCAGCAGTTTTCTAGCGTCCGGGGAGCTGTTTTTT.

In nucleotides, the CDR3 is TGCGCCAGCAGCTTGATCCCCGGGGGCAATCAGCCCCAGCATTTT. This translates into CASSLIPGGNQPQHF. V gene TRBV5-1 combines with J gene TRBJ1-5, with D uncertain. The CDR3 has 15 residues. Germline lookup yields CDR1 SGHRS and CDR2 YFSETQ. V shed 1 base and J shed 2 bases, with 10 bases lying between them. The whole variable domain, filled in from reference TRBV5-1 and TRBJ1-5, reads KAGVTQTPRYLIKTRGQQVTLSCSPISGHRSVSWYQQTPGQGLQFLFEYFSETQRNKGNFPGRFSGRQFSNSRSEMNVSTLELGDSALYLCASSLIPGGNQPQHFGDGTRLSIL.

This clone was counted a few times. This chain connects TRBV7-8 to TRBJ1-2; 8 bases agree with TRBD1. The CDR3 is made up of 15 amino acids. With 5 bases clipped from V and 8 bases from J, the junction kept 13 bases outside the gene matches. The germline V gene has CDR1 SGHVS and CDR2 FQNEAQ. The chain's CDR3 is CASSASGGALGGYTF. CDR3 coding DNA: TGTGCCAGCAGCGCATCAGGGGGCGCATTAGGAGGCTACACCTTC.

The genes are TRBV6-1 and TRBJ2-1; no clear D. Germline CDR1 and CDR2: MNHNS and SASEGT. The V end was cut by 2 bases, the J end by 6 bases, with 17 bases between. The CDR3 spans 16 residues. The CDR3 DNA is TGTGCCAGCAGTGAATTTTCAAGTATTGGTAGCAATGAGCAGTTCTTC. This encodes CASSEFSSIGSNEQFF.

The chain has TRBV2 and TRBJ2-1; tentative D call: TRBD1 (5 bases). The V gene lost 4 bases and the J gene lost 8 bases, with 9 bases spanning the gap. This CDR3 comprises 12 residues. The germline V gene encodes CDR1 SNHLY and CDR2 FYNNEI. The CDR3 bases are TGTGCCAGCAGTGGGCAGGGTTATGAGCAGTTCTTC. The encoded protein is CASSGQGYEQFF.

The chain recombines TRBV12-3 or TRBV12-4 with TRBJ1-1; D is unclear. The CDR3 consists of 11 residues. V dropped 7 bases and J dropped 12 bases, with 15 bases sitting between them. The CDR3: CASTSGRGTFF. In nucleotides, the CDR3 is TGTGCCAGCACCTCGGGCCGGGGAACTTTCTTT.

The chain uses TRBV5-1 and TRBJ2-6; D gene unclear. This CDR3 contains 15 residues. V lost 2 bases and J lost 2, with 8 bases in between. Germline values: CDR1 SGHRS, CDR2 YFSETQ. The CDR3 coding sequence is TGCGCCAGCAGCTTACGGGTTACTGGGGCCAACGTCCTGACTTTC. Its translation is CASSLRVTGANVLTF.

The table lists this clone with a count of one. The rearrangement uses TRBV11-2 and TRBJ2-7; D call uncertain. The CDR3 extends over 14 amino acids. The ends were cut back, 5 bases at V and 0 bases at J, with 11 bases in the middle. Germline V gene sequence: CDR1 SGHAT, CDR2 FQNNGV. For the CDR3, the DNA is TGTGCCAGCAGCCCCCCTTTCCTCTCCTACGAGCAGTACTTC. Its protein product is CASSPPFLSYEQYF.

The chain couples TRBV6-5 to TRBJ2-3, with D hard to call. Trimming took off 8 bases at V and 2 bases at J, with 14 bases between the two ends. This CDR3 is 14 amino acids long. CDR1 is MNHEY, CDR2 SVGAGI, per germline. In DNA form, the CDR3 reads TGTGCCAGCTTGAACTTGGGCCACACAGATACGCAGTATTTT. Translating it yields CASLNLGHTDTQYF.

CDR3 loop: CSVVWGVGQPQHF. The CDR3 nucleotides are TGCAGCGTTGTATGGGGGGTGGGTCAGCCCCAGCATTTT. J is TRBJ1-5 and V is TRBV29-1, with TRBD1 as a possible D gene (5 bases). The ends were cut back, 4 bases at V and 6 bases at J, with 13 bases in the middle. This CDR3 is built from 13 residues. Germline lookup yields CDR1 SQVTM and CDR2 ANQGSEA. The full variable domain, rest sourced from reference TRBV29-1 and TRBJ1-5, is SAVISQKPSRDICQRGTSLTIQCQVDSQVTMMFWYRQQPGQSLTLIATANQGSEATYESGFVIDKFPISRPNLTFSTLTVSNMSPEDSSIYLCSVVWGVGQPQHFGDGTRLSIL.